These T cell receptor beta chains were read from a single sample in a study of blood T cell repertoires in COVID-19. Assay used: immunoSEQ multiplex PCR; TCRdb lists only in-frame clones, some missing. Of just over 250,000 clones in the sample, approximately 88% are singletons; the top ten hold about 10%. Sequencing was done on a sample of peripheral blood. These receptors all stem from a woman in her 70s with COVID-19, enrolled during active disease. The CDR3 runs from the conserved cysteine through the conserved F or W. A D gene is named only where the DNA matches it firmly. Clone size is stated in some rows and not others, as once, few, many or a class when expanded.

V	D	J	size	DNA	CDR3
TRBV5-4	NA	TRBJ2-5	NA	TGTGCCAGCAGCCCCGGACTCCGCCGGGGTGAGACCCAGTACTTC	CASSPGLRRGETQYF
TRBV6-6	TRBD2	TRBJ2-7	NA	TGTGCCAGCAGCCTAAATCTAGCGGGGGGCTACGAGCAGTACTTC	CASSLNLAGGYEQYF
TRBV7-2	TRBD2	TRBJ2-7	NA	TGTGCCAGCAGCTTAGGCCTAGCGGGAGCCTACGAGCAGTACTTC	CASSLGLAGAYEQYF
TRBV10-3	NA	TRBJ2-1	NA	TGTGCCATCAGTGATCCTAGCGTTCTCGGCAATGAGCAGTTCTTC	CAISDPSVLGNEQFF
TRBV5-6	TRBD1	TRBJ2-7	NA	TGTGCCAGCAGCTTGGCCAGACAGGGGATTTACGAGCAGTACTTC	CASSLARQGIYEQYF
TRBV6-5	TRBD1	TRBJ2-3	NA	TGTGCCAGCAGTTACCGGGGACAGGGTACAGATACGCAGTATTTT	CASSYRGQGTDTQYF
TRBV5-4	NA	TRBJ2-7	NA	TGTGCCAGCAGGCGCGGGACAGCCATACCAAGCTCCTACGAGCAGTACTTC	CASRRGTAIPSSYEQYF
TRBV15	NA	TRBJ1-5	NA	TGTGCCACCAGCAGAGTAGGGGGATATAGCAATCAGCCCCAGCATTTT	CATSRVGGYSNQPQHF
TRBV18	TRBD1	TRBJ2-5	NA	TGTGCCAGCTCGCGGGCTAGACAGGGGACCGGGGAGACCCAGTACTTC	CASSRARQGTGETQYF
TRBV7-3	NA	TRBJ1-1	NA	TGTGCCAGCAGCTTAACACATACAGGGCAGTGGACTGAAGCTTTCTTT	CASSLTHTGQWTEAFF
TRBV4-3	TRBD2	TRBJ2-1	NA	TGCGCCAGCAGCCAAGTCCTGAGGACTAGCGCGTACAATGAGCAGTTCTTC	CASSQVLRTSAYNEQFF
TRBV2	TRBD1	TRBJ2-6	few	TGTGCCAGCAGGGGCAGGGGGTACTCTGGGGCCAACGTCCTGACTTTC	CASRGRGYSGANVLTF
TRBV9	TRBD1	TRBJ1-1	NA	TGTGCCAGCAGCGTAGGACAGGGGGTGAACACTGAAGCTTTCTTT	CASSVGQGVNTEAFF
TRBV18	NA	TRBJ1-1	NA	TGTGCCAGCTCACCACGGGGCGGGATGGAGAGCACTGAAGCTTTCTTT	CASSPRGGMESTEAFF
TRBV19	TRBD2	TRBJ2-7	NA	TGTGCCAGTAGTGTCCAACCGGGGGGGTACGAGCAGTACTTC	CASSVQPGGYEQYF
TRBV5-1	NA	TRBJ2-7	NA	TGCGCCAGCAGCTTGGTCGGGTACGAGCAGTACTTC	CASSLVGYEQYF
TRBV7-9	NA	TRBJ1-1	NA	TGTGCCAGCAGCTCGACAGGTTCCCTTGAAGCTTTCTTT	CASSSTGSLEAFF